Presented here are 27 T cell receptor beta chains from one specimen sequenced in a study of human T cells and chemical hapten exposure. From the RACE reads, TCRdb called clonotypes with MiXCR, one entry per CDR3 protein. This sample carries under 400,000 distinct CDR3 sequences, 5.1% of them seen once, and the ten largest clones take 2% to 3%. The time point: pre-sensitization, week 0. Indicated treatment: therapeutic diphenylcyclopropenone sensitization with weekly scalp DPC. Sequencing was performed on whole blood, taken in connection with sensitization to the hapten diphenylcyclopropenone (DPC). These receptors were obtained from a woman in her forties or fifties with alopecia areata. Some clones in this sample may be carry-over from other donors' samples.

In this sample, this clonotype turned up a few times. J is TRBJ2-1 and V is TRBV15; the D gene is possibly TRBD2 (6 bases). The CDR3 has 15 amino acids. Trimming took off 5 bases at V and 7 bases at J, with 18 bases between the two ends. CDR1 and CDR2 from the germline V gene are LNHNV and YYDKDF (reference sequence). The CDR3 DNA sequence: TGTGCCACCAGCCGGGATTCCGTAGCGGAAAATGAGCAGTTCTTC. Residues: CATSRDSVAENEQFF.

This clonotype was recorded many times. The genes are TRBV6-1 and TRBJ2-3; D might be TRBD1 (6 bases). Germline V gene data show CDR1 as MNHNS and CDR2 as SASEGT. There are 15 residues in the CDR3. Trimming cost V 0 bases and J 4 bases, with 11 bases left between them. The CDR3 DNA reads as TGTGCCAGCAGTGAAGCGAGGGGGTTCCCAGATACGCAGTATTTT. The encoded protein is CASSEARGFPDTQYF.

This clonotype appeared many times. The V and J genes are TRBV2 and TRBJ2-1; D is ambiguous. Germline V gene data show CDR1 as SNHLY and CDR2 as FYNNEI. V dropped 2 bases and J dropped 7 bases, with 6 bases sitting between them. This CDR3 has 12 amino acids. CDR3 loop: CASSEYVNEQFF. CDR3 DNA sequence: TGTGCCAGCAGTGAATATGTGAATGAGCAGTTCTTC.

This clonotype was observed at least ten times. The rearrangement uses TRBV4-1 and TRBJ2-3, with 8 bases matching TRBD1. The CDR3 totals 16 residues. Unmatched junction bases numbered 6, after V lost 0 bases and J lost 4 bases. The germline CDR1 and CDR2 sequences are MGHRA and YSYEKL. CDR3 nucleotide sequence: TGCGCCAGCAGCCAAGAACCAGGGGGCGCCTCAGATACGCAGTATTTT. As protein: CASSQEPGGASDTQYF.

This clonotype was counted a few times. The CDR3 sequence: CASRRPVNTEAFF. For the CDR3, the DNA is TGTGCCAGCAGAAGGCCCGTGAACACTGAAGCTTTCTTT. The chain uses TRBV6-2 or TRBV6-3 and TRBJ1-1; D is uncertain. Trimming removed 6 bases from V and 0 bases from J, with 8 bases in between. This CDR3 spans 13 amino acids. CDR1 and CDR2 (germline): MNHEY, SVGEGT.

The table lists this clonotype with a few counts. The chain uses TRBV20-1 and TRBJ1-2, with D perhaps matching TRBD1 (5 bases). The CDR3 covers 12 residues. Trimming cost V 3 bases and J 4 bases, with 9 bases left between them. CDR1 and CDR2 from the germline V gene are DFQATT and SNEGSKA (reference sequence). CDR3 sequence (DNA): TGCAGTGCTAGGGGACGGGCCTATGGCTACACCTTC. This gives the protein CSARGRAYGYTF.

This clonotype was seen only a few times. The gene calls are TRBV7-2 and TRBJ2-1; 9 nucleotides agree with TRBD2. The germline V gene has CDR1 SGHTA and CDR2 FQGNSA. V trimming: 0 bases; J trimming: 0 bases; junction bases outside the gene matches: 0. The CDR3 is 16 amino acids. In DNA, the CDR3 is TGTGCCAGCAGCTTAGCTAGCGGGGGCTCCTACAATGAGCAGTTCTTC. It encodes CASSLASGGSYNEQFF.

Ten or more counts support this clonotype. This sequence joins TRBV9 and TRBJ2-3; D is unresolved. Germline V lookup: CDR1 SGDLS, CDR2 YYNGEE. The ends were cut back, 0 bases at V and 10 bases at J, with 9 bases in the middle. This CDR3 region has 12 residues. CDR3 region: CASSVASEAQYF. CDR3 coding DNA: TGTGCCAGCAGCGTAGCAAGCGAGGCGCAGTATTTT. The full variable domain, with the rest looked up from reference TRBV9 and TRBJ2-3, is DSGVTQTPKHLITATGQRVTLRCSPRSGDLSVYWYQQSLDQGLQFLIQYYNGEERAKGNILERFSAQQFPDLHSELNLSSLELGDSALYFCASSVASEAQYFGPGTRLTVL.

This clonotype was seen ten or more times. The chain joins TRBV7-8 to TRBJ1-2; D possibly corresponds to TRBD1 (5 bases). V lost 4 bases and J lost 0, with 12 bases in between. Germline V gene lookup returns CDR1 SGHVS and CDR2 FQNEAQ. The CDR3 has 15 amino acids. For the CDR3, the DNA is TGTGCCAGCAGCTCAGGGTACCCAGCTAACTATGGCTACACCTTC. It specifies CASSSGYPANYGYTF.

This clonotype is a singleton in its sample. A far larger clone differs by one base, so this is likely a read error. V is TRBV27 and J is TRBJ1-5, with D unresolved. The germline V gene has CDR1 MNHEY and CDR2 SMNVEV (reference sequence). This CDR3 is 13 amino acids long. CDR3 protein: CDSSLSGNQPQHF. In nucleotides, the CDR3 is TGTGACAGCAGTTTATCCGGAAATCAGCCCCAGCATTTT.

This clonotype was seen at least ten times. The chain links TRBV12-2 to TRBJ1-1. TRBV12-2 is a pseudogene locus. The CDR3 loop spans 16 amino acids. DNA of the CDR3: TGTGCAAGTCGCTTAAGGCGAGGGAGGGGGAACACTGAAGCTTTCTTT. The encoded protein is CASRLRRGRGNTEAFF.

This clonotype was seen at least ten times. The CDR3 spells CSVRSSGANVLTF. The CDR3, as DNA: TGCAGCGTTAGGAGCTCTGGGGCCAACGTCCTGACTTTC. The gene calls are TRBV29-1 and TRBJ2-6; D is uncertain. V lost 5 bases and J 0 bases, leaving 5 bases between the germline ends. The CDR3 runs 13 residues. Germline CDR1 SQVTM, CDR2 ANQGSEA.

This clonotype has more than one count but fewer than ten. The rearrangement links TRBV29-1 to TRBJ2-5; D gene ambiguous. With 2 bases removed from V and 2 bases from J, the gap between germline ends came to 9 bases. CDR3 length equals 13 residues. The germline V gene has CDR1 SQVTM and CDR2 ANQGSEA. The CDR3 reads CSVERIPQETQYF. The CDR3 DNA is TGCAGCGTTGAACGCATACCTCAAGAGACCCAGTACTTC. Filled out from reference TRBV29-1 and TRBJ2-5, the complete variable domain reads SAVISQKPSRDICQRGTSLTIQCQVDSQVTMMFWYRQQPGQSLTLIATANQGSEATYESGFVIDKFPISRPNLTFSTLTVSNMSPEDSSIYLCSVERIPQETQYFGPGTRLLVL.

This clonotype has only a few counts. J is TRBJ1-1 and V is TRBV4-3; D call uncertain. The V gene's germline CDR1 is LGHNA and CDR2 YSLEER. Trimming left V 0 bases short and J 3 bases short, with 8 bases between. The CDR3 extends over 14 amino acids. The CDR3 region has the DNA TGCGCCAGCAGCCAAGATGAGGCTGACACTGAAGCTTTCTTT. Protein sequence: CASSQDEADTEAFF.

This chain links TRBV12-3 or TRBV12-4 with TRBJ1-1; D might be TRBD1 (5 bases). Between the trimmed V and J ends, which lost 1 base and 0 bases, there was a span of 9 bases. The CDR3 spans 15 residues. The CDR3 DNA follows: TGTGCCAGCAGTTTAGGACGGACATTGAACACTGAAGCTTTCTTT. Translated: CASSLGRTLNTEAFF.

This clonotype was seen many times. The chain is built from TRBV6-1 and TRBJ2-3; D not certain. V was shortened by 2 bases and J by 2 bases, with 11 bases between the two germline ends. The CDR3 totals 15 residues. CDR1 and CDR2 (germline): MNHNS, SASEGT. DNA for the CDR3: TGTGCCAGCAGTGAAAGTGAAGGCCACACAGATACGCAGTATTTT. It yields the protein CASSESEGHTDTQYF.

The DNA for the CDR3 is TGCAGCGCGACAGGGGGCTCGGAGGAGCAGTTCTTC. It translates to CSATGGSEEQFF. The chain employs TRBV29-1 and TRBJ2-1; TRBD1 agrees at 10 bases. V dropped 7 bases and J dropped 10; count of bases not matched to a gene: 7. The germline gives CDR1 SQVTM, CDR2 ANQGSEA. The CDR3 runs 12 residues.

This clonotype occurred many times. The CDR3 spells CASSFNYGYTF. The CDR3 nucleotides read TGTGCCAGCAGTTTTAACTATGGCTACACCTTC. The V call is TRBV28, the J call TRBJ1-2; D remains unclear. V dropped 3 bases and J dropped 1 base, with 0 bases sitting between them. The V gene's germline CDR1 is MDHEN and CDR2 SYDVKM. The CDR3 runs 11 residues.

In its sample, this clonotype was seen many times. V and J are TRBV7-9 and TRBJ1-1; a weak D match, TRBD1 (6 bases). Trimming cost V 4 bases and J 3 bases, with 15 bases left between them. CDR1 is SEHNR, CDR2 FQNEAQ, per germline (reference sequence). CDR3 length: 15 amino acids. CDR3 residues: CASSSNRAPDTEAFF. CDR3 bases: TGTGCCAGCAGCTCAAACAGGGCCCCGGACACTGAAGCTTTCTTT.

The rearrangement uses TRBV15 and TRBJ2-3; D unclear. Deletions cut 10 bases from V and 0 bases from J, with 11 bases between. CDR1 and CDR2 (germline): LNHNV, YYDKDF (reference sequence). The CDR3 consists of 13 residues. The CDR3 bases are TGTGCCATCGCCGGCGGAAGCACAGATACGCAGTATTTT. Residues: CAIAGGSTDTQYF.

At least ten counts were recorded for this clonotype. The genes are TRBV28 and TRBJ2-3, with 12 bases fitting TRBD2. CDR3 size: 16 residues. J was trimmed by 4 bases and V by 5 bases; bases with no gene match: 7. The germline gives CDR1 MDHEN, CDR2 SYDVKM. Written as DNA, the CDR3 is TGTGCCAGCAGTCCACTGACTAGCGGGAGCGCAGATACGCAGTATTTT. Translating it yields CASSPLTSGSADTQYF.

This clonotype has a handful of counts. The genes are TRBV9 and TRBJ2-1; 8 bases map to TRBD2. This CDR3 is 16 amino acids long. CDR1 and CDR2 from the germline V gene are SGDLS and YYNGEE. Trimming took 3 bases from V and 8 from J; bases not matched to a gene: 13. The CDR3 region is CASSGSGTRAFDEQFF. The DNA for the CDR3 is TGTGCCAGCAGCGGCTCCGGGACTAGAGCGTTCGATGAGCAGTTCTTC.

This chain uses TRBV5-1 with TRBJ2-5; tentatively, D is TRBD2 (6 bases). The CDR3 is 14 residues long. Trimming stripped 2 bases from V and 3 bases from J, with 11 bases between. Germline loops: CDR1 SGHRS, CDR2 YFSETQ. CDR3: CASSFTGLEETQYF. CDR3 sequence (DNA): TGCGCCAGCAGCTTTACGGGACTGGAAGAGACCCAGTACTTC.

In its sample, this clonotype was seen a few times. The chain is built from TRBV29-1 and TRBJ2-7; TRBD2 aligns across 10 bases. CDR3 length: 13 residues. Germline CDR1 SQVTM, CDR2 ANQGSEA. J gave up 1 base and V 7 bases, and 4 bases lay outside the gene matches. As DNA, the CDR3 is TGCAGCGCATCTAGCGGGGGATCCTACGAGCAGTACTTC. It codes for CSASSGGSYEQYF.

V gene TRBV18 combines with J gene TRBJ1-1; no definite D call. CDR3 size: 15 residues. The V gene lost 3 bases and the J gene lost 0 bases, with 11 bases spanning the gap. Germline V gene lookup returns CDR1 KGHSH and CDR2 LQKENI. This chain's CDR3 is CASSPALSMNTEAFF. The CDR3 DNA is TGTGCCAGCTCACCGGCGCTTTCCATGAACACTGAAGCTTTCTTT.

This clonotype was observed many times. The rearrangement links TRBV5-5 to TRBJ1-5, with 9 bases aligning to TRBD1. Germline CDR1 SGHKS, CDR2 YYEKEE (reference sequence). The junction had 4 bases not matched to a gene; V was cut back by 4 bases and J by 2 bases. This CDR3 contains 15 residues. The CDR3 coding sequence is TGTGCCAGCAGCCCCCGGACAGGGGGCAATCAGCCCCAGCATTTT. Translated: CASSPRTGGNQPQHF.

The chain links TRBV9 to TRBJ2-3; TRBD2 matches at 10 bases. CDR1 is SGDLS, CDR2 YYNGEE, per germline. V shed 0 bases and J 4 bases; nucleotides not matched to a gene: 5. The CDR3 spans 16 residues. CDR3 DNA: TGTGCCAGCAGCGTAGTTAGCGGGGGGTTCGCAGATACGCAGTATTTT. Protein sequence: CASSVVSGGFADTQYF.